This T cell receptor (beta chain) appears in the sequencing data of a study of cytomegalovirus exposure and HLA in healthy donors. The study's findings and limits: It emerged from a later analysis that several of the most significant clusters appeared to be linked to common viral pathogens. Differences between HLA loci emerged in a later analysis of TCR association rates, with DRB1 most and HLA-C fewest. Using a false discovery rate of 0.05, a later analysis showed that approximately 18,000 TCR beta sequences were associated with HLA alleles.

This PCR relied on a set of 60 Vbeta primers and 13 Jbeta primers. Produced via immunoSEQ multiplex PCR; TCRdb's table is partial and in-frame only. The table has 87,000 or so clones, 64% seen once. This CDR3 is built from 14 residues. Per germline, CDR1 SGHAT and CDR2 FQDESV (reference sequence). Trimming cost V 5 bases and J 8 bases; bases outside gene matches: 11. Comments on this clone: What it binds is unknown.

Participants comprised healthy donors of bone marrow. The receptor was isolated from a man aged 60 to 69 in good health and CMV-seronegative. The sample consisted of PBMCs. V is TRBV11-1 and J is TRBJ1-1; 7 bases are a match to TRBD1. CDR3 residues: CASSTNGQAGEAFF. The CDR3 bases are TGTGCCAGCAGCACAAACGGACAGGCGGGAGAAGCTTTCTTT. Based on the CDR3 plus reference TRBV11-1 and TRBJ1-1, the full variable domain is EAEVAQSPRYKITEKSQAVAFWCDPISGHATLYWYRQILGQGPELLVQFQDESVVDDSQLPKDRFSAERLKGVDSTLKIQPAELGDSAMYLCASSTNGQAGEAFFGQGTRLTVV.